This TCR beta chain was recovered during a study of identical twins. Study-level points and caveats: A lower insertion count was a feature of abundant cord blood beta clonotypes, with no such feature in memory repertoires.

The CDR3 is made up of 14 amino acids. Between the trimmed V and J ends, which lost 3 bases and 7 bases, there was a span of 15 bases. Many counts were recorded for this clonotype. Its target is not known. TCRdb ran MiXCR on the 5' RACE reads and lists one entry per CDR3 protein. The table shows hundreds of thousands of distinct CDR3 sequences, with over 8.5% occurring only once. These sequences were also reported in another study, on yellow fever vaccine responses in identical twins.

Sequenced sample: PBMCs. J is TRBJ1-2 and V is TRBV12-3 or TRBV12-4; the D gene is possibly TRBD1 (5 bases). This TCR derives from a woman aged 18-29 years in good health. The CDR3 nucleotides read TGTGCCAGCAGTTTGGAAGGGGCTGCGGCTGGCTACACCTTC. Protein sequence: CASSLEGAAAGYTF.